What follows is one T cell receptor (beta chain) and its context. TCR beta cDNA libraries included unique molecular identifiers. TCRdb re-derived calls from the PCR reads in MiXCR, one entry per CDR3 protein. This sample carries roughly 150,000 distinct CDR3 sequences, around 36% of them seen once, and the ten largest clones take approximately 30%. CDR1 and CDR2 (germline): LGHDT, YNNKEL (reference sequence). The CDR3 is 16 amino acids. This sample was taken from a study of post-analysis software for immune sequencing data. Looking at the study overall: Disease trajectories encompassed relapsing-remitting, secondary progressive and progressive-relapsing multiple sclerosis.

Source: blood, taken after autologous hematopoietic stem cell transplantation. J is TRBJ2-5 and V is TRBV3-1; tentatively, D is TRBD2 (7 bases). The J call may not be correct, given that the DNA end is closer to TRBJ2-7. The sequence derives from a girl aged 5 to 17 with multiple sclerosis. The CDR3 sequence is CASSRGGGGTPDEQYF. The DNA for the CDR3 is TGTGCCAGCAGCCGAGGGGGGGGTGGAACTCCGGACGAGCAGTACTTC.